This T cell receptor (beta chain) is drawn from a study of post-analysis software for immune sequencing data. Study details: Included among the disease courses, which were recorded for the cohort, were relapsing-remitting, secondary progressive and progressive-relapsing multiple sclerosis.

Whole-study results and caveats: Diversity measured as normalized Chao1 was significantly lower in multiple sclerosis patients than in controls. Compared with controls, patients had more of roughly five TRBV segments, including TRBV5-6, TRBV5-1 and TRBV20-1.

The length of the CDR3 is 10 residues. Deletions cut 5 bases from V and 4 bases from J, with 3 bases between. Germline assignment: CDR1 DFQATT and CDR2 SNEGSKA (reference sequence). This clonotype was seen only a few times. The antigen is undetermined. Sequencing libraries made from TCR beta cDNA carried unique molecular identifiers. Yield was roughly 500,000 cDNA molecules from about 0.94 to 9.7 million T cells. TCRdb ran MiXCR on the PCR reads and lists one entry per CDR3 protein. The repertoire has 450,000 to 700,000 distinct CDR3 sequences, 44% of them found once; the top ten carry about 1.8%. The receptor was isolated from a girl aged 10 to 17 with multiple sclerosis. The chain has TRBV20-1 and TRBJ2-1; D ambiguous. Sequenced: blood. The CDR3 loop reads CSAEYNEQFF. The DNA for the CDR3 is TGCAGTGCTGAGTACAATGAGCAGTTCTTC.